The source of this T cell receptor (beta chain) is a study of OX40 agonist ivuxolimab in advanced cancers. Study overall: The treatment was a fully human IgG2 OX40 agonist, ivuxolimab. Patients were dosed intravenously with ivuxolimab at 0.01 to 10 mg/kg every 2 weeks. Participants, approximately 80% male, averaged approximately 60 years of age, ranging from about 23 to 85.

The length of the CDR3 is 14 residues. The germline V gene has CDR1 SGHDN and CDR2 FVKESK. V was pared by 4 bases and J by 2 bases, with 11 bases between. Collection of blood occurred at baseline, at cycle 4 day 1, and at cycle 7 day 1. The repertoire was sequenced with immunoSEQ multiplex PCR; TCRdb's copy has only in-frame clones and lacks some. Among more than 30,000 clones listed, 87% were seen once. The input for sequencing was CD4+ or CD8+ T cells sorted from blood, taken in a trial of the OX40 agonist ivuxolimab. The chain is built from TRBV14 and TRBJ2-5; the D call may be TRBD1 or TRBD2 (5 bases each). The TCR originated in an adult with an advanced solid tumor such as melanoma, head and neck, liver or kidney cancer. CDR3 loop: CASSPPGPQETQYF. The CDR3 bases are TGTGCCAGCAGCCCTCCGGGACCACAAGAGACCCAGTACTTC.